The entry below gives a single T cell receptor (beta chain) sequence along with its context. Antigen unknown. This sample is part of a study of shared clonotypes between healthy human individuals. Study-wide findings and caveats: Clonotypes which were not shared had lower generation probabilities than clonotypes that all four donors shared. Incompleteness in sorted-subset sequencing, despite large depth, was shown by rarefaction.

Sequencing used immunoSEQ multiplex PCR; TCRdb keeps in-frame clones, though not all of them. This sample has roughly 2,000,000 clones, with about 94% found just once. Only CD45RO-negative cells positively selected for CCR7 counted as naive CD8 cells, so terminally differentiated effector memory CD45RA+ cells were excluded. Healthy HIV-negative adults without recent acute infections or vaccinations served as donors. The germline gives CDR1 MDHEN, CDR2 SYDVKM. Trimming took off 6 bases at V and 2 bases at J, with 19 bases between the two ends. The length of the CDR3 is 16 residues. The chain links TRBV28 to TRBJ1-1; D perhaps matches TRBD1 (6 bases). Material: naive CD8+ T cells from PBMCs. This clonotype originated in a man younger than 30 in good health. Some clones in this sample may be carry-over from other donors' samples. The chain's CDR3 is CASSLKTGYRNTEAFF. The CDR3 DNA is TGTGCCAGCAGCCTGAAAACAGGGTACCGTAACACTGAAGCTTTCTTT.